This is a list of T cell receptor beta chains from one sample in a study of T cell responses to AZD1222 COVID-19 vaccine. The method was immunoSEQ multiplex PCR; TCRdb's version includes in-frame clones alone and lacks a portion of them. The sample consists of some 120,000 clones, about 88% of them appearing once. Material: peripheral blood, obtained on day 0 of AZD1222 vaccination. The receptors were gathered from an adult in good health. Both conserved end residues are part of each CDR3. Each record gives: V gene, J gene, clone size, D gene, CDR3 protein, CDR3 DNA. A D gene is named only where the DNA matches it firmly. Some rows have no size entry. The others give once, few or many, or a class for an expanded clone.

v_gene: TRBV5-1; j_gene: TRBJ2-1; abundance: NA; d_gene: TRBD2; CDR3aa: CASSLDGGSYYEQFF; CDR3nt: TGCGCCAGCAGCTTGGATGGCGGGAGCTACTATGAGCAGTTCTTC
v_gene: TRBV4-3; j_gene: TRBJ1-2; abundance: NA; d_gene: TRBD1; CDR3aa: CASSQDVDREYGYTF; CDR3nt: TGCGCCAGCAGCCAAGATGTCGACAGGGAGTATGGCTACACCTTC
v_gene: TRBV27; j_gene: TRBJ2-3; abundance: once; d_gene: NA; CDR3aa: CASSYQRGSTDTQYF; CDR3nt: TGTGCCAGCAGTTATCAACGGGGCAGCACAGATACGCAGTATTTT
v_gene: TRBV7-9; j_gene: TRBJ2-7; abundance: NA; d_gene: NA; CDR3aa: CASSPSIGGGIYEQYF; CDR3nt: TGTGCCAGCAGCCCGTCGATAGGGGGAGGAATCTACGAGCAGTACTTC
v_gene: TRBV19; j_gene: TRBJ1-1; abundance: NA; d_gene: TRBD1; CDR3aa: CASSRTGGAAKEAFF; CDR3nt: TGTGCCAGTAGCCGGACAGGGGGCGCAGCTAAGGAAGCTTTCTTT
v_gene: TRBV7-2; j_gene: TRBJ2-5; abundance: NA; d_gene: NA; CDR3aa: CASSYDETQYF; CDR3nt: TGTGCCAGCAGCTATGACGAGACCCAGTACTTC
v_gene: TRBV23-1; j_gene: TRBJ2-7; abundance: NA; d_gene: NA; CDR3aa: CASSQPDEMCDFYEQYF; CDR3nt: TGCGCCAGCAGTCAACCCGACGAAATGTGCGATTTTTACGAGCAGTACTTC
v_gene: TRBV18; j_gene: TRBJ2-5; abundance: once; d_gene: NA; CDR3aa: CASSLSTGLETQYF; CDR3nt: TGTGCCAGCTCACTGTCTACAGGGCTTGAGACCCAGTACTTC
v_gene: TRBV6-2/TRBV6-3; j_gene: TRBJ1-6; abundance: NA; d_gene: NA; CDR3aa: CASSQNTGPNGSPLHF; CDR3nt: TGTGCCAGCAGCCAAAATACGGGACCGAATGGTTCACCCCTCCACTTT
v_gene: TRBV7-6; j_gene: TRBJ1-1; abundance: NA; d_gene: NA; CDR3aa: CASSLAQDSEAFF; CDR3nt: TGTGCCAGCAGCTTAGCCCAGGACAGTGAAGCTTTCTTT
v_gene: TRBV9; j_gene: TRBJ2-1; abundance: NA; d_gene: NA; CDR3aa: CASSPSSGGGHYNEQFF; CDR3nt: TGTGCCAGCAGCCCCTCGAGTGGCGGGGGACACTACAATGAGCAGTTCTTC
v_gene: TRBV12-3/TRBV12-4; j_gene: TRBJ1-2; abundance: NA; d_gene: NA; CDR3aa: CASSLFQGRGYTF; CDR3nt: TGTGCCAGCAGTTTGTTTCAGGGTAGAGGCTACACCTTC
v_gene: TRBV27; j_gene: TRBJ2-3; abundance: NA; d_gene: NA; CDR3aa: CASSFRGPSTDTQYF; CDR3nt: TGTGCCAGCAGTTTCAGGGGACCCAGCACAGATACGCAGTATTTT
v_gene: TRBV3-1/TRBV3-2; j_gene: TRBJ2-1; abundance: NA; d_gene: TRBD1; CDR3aa: CASSQLGTAQQFF; CDR3nt: TGTGCCAGCAGCCAATTGGGGACAGCCCAGCAGTTCTTC
v_gene: TRBV30; j_gene: TRBJ1-3; abundance: NA; d_gene: NA; CDR3aa: CASLRGVSGNTIYF; CDR3nt: TGTGCCTCCCTTCGCGGGGTCTCTGGAAACACCATATATTTT
v_gene: TRBV30; j_gene: TRBJ1-1; abundance: NA; d_gene: NA; CDR3aa: CAWSVRGEAFF; CDR3nt: TGTGCCTGGAGTGTACGGGGTGAAGCTTTCTTT
v_gene: TRBV7-2; j_gene: TRBJ1-2; abundance: NA; d_gene: NA; CDR3aa: CASSPASGQRSYGYTF; CDR3nt: TGTGCCAGCAGCCCCGCCTCCGGACAGCGAAGCTATGGCTACACCTTC
v_gene: TRBV28; j_gene: TRBJ1-5; abundance: NA; d_gene: NA; CDR3aa: CASSGGNQPQHF; CDR3nt: TGTGCCAGCTCAGGGGGCAATCAGCCCCAGCATTTT
v_gene: TRBV9; j_gene: TRBJ1-2; abundance: NA; d_gene: NA; CDR3aa: CASSVAPVVNYGYTF; CDR3nt: TGTGCCAGCAGCGTAGCACCGGTGGTAAACTATGGCTACACCTTC
v_gene: TRBV7-9; j_gene: TRBJ2-7; abundance: NA; d_gene: NA; CDR3aa: CASSLLPQGEQYF; CDR3nt: TGTGCCAGCAGCTTACTCCCACAGGGCGAGCAGTACTTC
v_gene: TRBV27; j_gene: TRBJ2-7; abundance: NA; d_gene: TRBD2; CDR3aa: CATRTSGGYEQYF; CDR3nt: TGTGCCACCCGGACTAGCGGGGGGTACGAGCAGTACTTC
v_gene: TRBV18; j_gene: TRBJ2-1; abundance: NA; d_gene: NA; CDR3aa: CASCQGVNEQFF; CDR3nt: TGTGCCAGCTGCCAAGGGGTCAATGAGCAGTTCTTC
v_gene: TRBV27; j_gene: TRBJ1-5; abundance: NA; d_gene: NA; CDR3aa: CASSLKAAQPQHF; CDR3nt: TGTGCCAGCAGTTTGAAGGCGGCTCAGCCCCAGCATTTT
v_gene: TRBV27; j_gene: TRBJ1-2; abundance: NA; d_gene: NA; CDR3aa: CASSPKGGVNYGYTF; CDR3nt: TGTGCCAGCAGTCCCAAGGGAGGGGTCAACTATGGCTACACCTTC